The table lists the clone carrying this T cell receptor beta chain with a few counts. Its target is not known. The V end was cut by 0 bases, the J end by 3 bases, with 18 bases between. The germline V gene encodes CDR1 SGHRS and CDR2 YFSETQ. This CDR3 comprises 17 residues. The method was immunoSEQ multiplex PCR; TCRdb's version includes in-frame clones alone and lacks a portion of them. Of 170,000 or so clones listed, around 88% were seen once; the top ten hold around a tenth. This sample stems from a study of T cell responses to AZD1222 COVID-19 vaccine. Findings and limits, study-wide: None of the repertoires were sampled until the peak T cell response had passed. Baseline seropositivity occurred in only 5 to 7 AZD1222 recipients.

Source: peripheral blood, taken 28 days after the second AZD1222 dose. The chain uses TRBV5-1 and TRBJ1-1, with D tentatively TRBD1 (6 bases). The sequence was collected from an adult who received the AZD1222 COVID-19 vaccine. The CDR3 coding sequence is TGCGCCAGCAGCTTGGGACTACAGGGATTTCTAGACACTGAAGCTTTCTTT. This gives the protein CASSLGLQGFLDTEAFF.